This T cell receptor (beta chain) emerged from a study of cytomegalovirus exposure and HLA in healthy donors. The V end was cut by 6 bases, the J end by 5 bases, with 16 bases between. CDR3 length: 14 amino acids. CDR1 and CDR2 from the germline V gene are SGHAT and FQNNGV. The PCR had 60 Vbeta and 13 Jbeta primers. Clones were sequenced by immunoSEQ multiplex PCR, and TCRdb holds only the in-frame ones, with some missing. Among some 110,000 clones listed, approximately 70% were seen once. The TCR originated in a boy aged 5-17 years in good health and CMV-seronegative. V usage is TRBV11-2 and J usage is TRBJ1-1; D not certain. Sequencing used PBMCs. The CDR3 DNA is TGTGCCAGCAGTGATAATCGGAGGTGGACTGAAGCTTTCTTT. Protein sequence: CASSDNRRWTEAFF.